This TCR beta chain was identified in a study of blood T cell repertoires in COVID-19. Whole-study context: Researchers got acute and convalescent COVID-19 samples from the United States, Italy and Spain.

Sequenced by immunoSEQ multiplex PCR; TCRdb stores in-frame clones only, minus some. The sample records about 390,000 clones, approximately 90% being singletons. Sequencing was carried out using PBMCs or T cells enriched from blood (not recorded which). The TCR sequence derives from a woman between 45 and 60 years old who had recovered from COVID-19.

The DNA for the CDR3 is TGTGCCAGCAGCCGGATAGCGGGGGGGCCTACCGGCGAGCAGTTCTTC. Translated, it gives CASSRIAGGPTGEQFF. The chain employs TRBV6-4 and TRBJ2-1, with 11 bases lining up with TRBD2. CDR3 length: 16 residues. Germline V gene lookup returns CDR1 MRHNA and CDR2 SNTAGT. Unmatched junction bases numbered 14, after V lost 6 bases and J lost 10 bases.